This T cell receptor beta chain was documented in a study of T cell clonotyping in hematopoietic cell transplantation. The CDR3 runs to 14 residues. With 3 bases removed from V and 4 bases from J, the gap between germline ends came to 9 bases. CDR1 and CDR2 from the germline V gene are LNHDA and SQIVND (reference sequence). The study's findings and limits: Recipient TCR diversity dropped after transplant; expanded clonotypes rose from day 30 to 180. Broader posttransplant TCR repertoire diversity was predicted by graft donor and pretransplant recipient Inverse Simpson Index values.

Comments on this clone: Its antigen is unknown.

Blood collection times were about day -28 and days 30, 100, 180 posttransplant. The method was immunoSEQ multiplex PCR; TCRdb's version includes in-frame clones alone and lacks a portion of them. The table lists about 12,000 clones, approximately 67% of them singletons. The chain has TRBV19 and TRBJ2-2, with D possibly being TRBD1 (6 bases). The source of this sequence is a male patient aged 60-70 years who had an allogeneic stem cell transplant from an unrelated donor, so the T cells may come from the graft donor. Some clones in this sample may be carry-over from other donors' samples. This sample comprised peripheral blood mononuclear cells, obtained 180 days after allogeneic stem cell transplant. CDR3 bases: TGTGCCAGTAGTATCAGGGGACCCACCGGGGAGCTGTTTTTT. Translation gives CASSIRGPTGELFF.